This paragraph covers one T cell receptor beta chain sequence. The treatment was: around 19 received Ad26.COV2.S at low or high dose, single or two shots; roughly 5 received placebo; per-sample allocation not given. Specimens were obtained on day 63 following the first vaccine or placebo injection. Germline CDR1 and CDR2: SGHTA and FQGNSA. The CDR3 totals 14 residues. V was clipped by 5 bases and J by 7 bases; unmatched bases: 11. Only in-frame clones appear in the TCRdb table, and some are missing; sequencing was by immunoSEQ multiplex PCR. The repertoire holds over 400,000 clones, with over 80% as singletons. The sample is drawn from a study of Ad26.COV2.S vaccination and SARS-CoV-2 variants.

The origin of this receptor is a person aged 18-65 years who received the Ad26.COV2.S COVID-19 vaccine or a placebo. V usage is TRBV7-2 and J usage is TRBJ2-7; 7 bases align to TRBD1. The source material was peripheral blood, sampled in a trial of Ad26.COV2.S vaccine versus placebo. CDR3: CASSTGQLTREQYF. The CDR3 DNA sequence: TGTGCCAGCAGCACGGGACAGCTTACGAGGGAGCAGTACTTC.